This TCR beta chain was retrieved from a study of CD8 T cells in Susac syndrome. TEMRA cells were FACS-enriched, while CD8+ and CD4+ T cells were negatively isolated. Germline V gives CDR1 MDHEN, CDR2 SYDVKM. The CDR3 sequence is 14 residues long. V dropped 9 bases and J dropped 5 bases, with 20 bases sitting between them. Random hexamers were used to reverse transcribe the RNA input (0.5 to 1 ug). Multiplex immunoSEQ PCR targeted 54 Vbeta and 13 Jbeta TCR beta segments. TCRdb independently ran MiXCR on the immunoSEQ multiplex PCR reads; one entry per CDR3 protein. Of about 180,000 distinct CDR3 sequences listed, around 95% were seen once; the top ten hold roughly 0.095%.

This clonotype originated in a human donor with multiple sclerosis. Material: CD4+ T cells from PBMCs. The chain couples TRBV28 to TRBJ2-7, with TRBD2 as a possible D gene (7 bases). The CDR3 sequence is CASIAGAHRNEQYF. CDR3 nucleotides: TGTGCCAGTATCGCGGGGGCCCACAGGAACGAGCAGTACTTC. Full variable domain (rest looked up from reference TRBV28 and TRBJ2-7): DVKVTQSSRYLVKRTGEKVFLECVQDMDHENMFWYRQDPGLGLRLIYFSYDVKMKEKGDIPEGYSVSREKKERFSLILESASTNQTSMYLCASIAGAHRNEQYFGPGTRLTVT.